The TCR beta chain under discussion was sequenced for a study of synovial regulatory T cells in juvenile arthritis. Matched peripheral blood accompanied the synovial fluid taken from each patient with active arthritis. Median disease duration was approximately seven years, range 0.2-19.1. TCRdb keeps only in-frame clones here, not all; method: immunoSEQ multiplex PCR. The sample has approximately 2,000 clones; the top ten hold roughly 22%. Broader study findings: Largely private between patients, iaTreg TCR repertoires showed partial overlap with synovial Teff and blood CPL repertoires. Synovial Treg CDR3 sequences overlapped more with iaTregs than other circulating Tregs.

This clone counts as medium-sized by frequency. What it binds is not known. This CDR3 contains 17 residues. No DNA is listed. Per the germline V gene, CDR1 is LNHDA and CDR2 is SQIVND (reference sequence). Input material: Treg cells from the synovium. The origin of this receptor is a donor younger than 30 with juvenile idiopathic arthritis. The rearrangement links TRBV19 to TRBJ2-6; no DNA is available, so the TRBD1 call from TCRdb remains unchecked. The CDR3 here is CAISGTRSLSGANVLTF.